This entry describes one T cell receptor beta chain. The sample is drawn from a study of blood T cell repertoires in COVID-19. The CDR3 loop spans 15 amino acids. Trimming took 4 bases from V and 6 from J, leaving 15 bases between them. The germline V gene encodes CDR1 SNHLY and CDR2 FYNNEI. Produced via immunoSEQ multiplex PCR; TCRdb's table is partial and in-frame only. The repertoire includes roughly 100,000 clones, 84% of them detected once, and approximately 12% sits in the top ten. This sequence was found in a human donor in a cohort sampled during active or convalescent COVID-19. The specimen sequenced was peripheral blood. The chain has TRBV2 and TRBJ2-2, with D possibly being TRBD1 (5 bases). The CDR3: CASSAGAKGPGELFF. CDR3 nucleotide sequence: TGTGCCAGCAGTGCTGGGGCCAAGGGCCCCGGGGAGCTGTTTTTT.